This T cell receptor (beta chain) comes out of a study of blood T cell repertoires in COVID-19. Study information: From the United States, Italy and Spain came samples of acute and convalescent COVID-19. From T cells, B-cell-depleted T cells, or PBMCs came the material, which was cDNA or gDNA.

Original data processing: Amplification from reference gene primers served as the basis for estimated nucleated cell counts. The table came from immunoSEQ multiplex PCR; TCRdb's copy has only in-frame clones and leaves some out. That table supplies the V and J calls and clone size; D and trimming were determined from the DNA. The profile shows some 150,000 clones, around 82% of them singletons. This sequence originates from a man in his 60s who had recovered from COVID-19. The sample taken for sequencing was peripheral blood.

The CDR3 DNA follows: TGTGCCAGCAGCTTGGGGAGGGACGAGCAGTACTTC. It specifies CASSLGRDEQYF. This rearrangement joins TRBV7-9 to TRBJ2-7, with 7 bases aligning to TRBD2. CDR3 length: 12 residues. The V and J ends lost 3 bases and 5 bases, in that order; junction bases with no gene match: 1. Germline V CDR1 and CDR2: SEHNR, FQNEAQ (reference sequence).